This T cell receptor beta chain was recorded in a study of cytomegalovirus exposure and HLA in healthy donors. About the research overall: Genotyping of 300 to 450 donors showed that over 65% belonged to the Caucasian-associated ancestry cluster.

Per germline, CDR1 GTSNPN and CDR2 SVGIG (reference sequence). The CDR3 covers 15 residues. The junction had 5 bases not matched to a gene; V was cut back by 3 bases and J by 1 base. PCR involved 60 Vbeta and 13 Jbeta primers. Assay used: immunoSEQ multiplex PCR; TCRdb lists only in-frame clones, some missing. The sample consists of 120,000 or so clones, 75% to 90% of them appearing once. The sequence was obtained from a male donor in good health and CMV-seronegative. The chain uses TRBV30 and TRBJ1-1, with 10 bases that match TRBD1. Sequences were obtained from PBMCs. The chain's CDR3 is CAWRSRDRGNTEAFF. The CDR3 bases are TGTGCCTGGAGGAGCCGGGACAGGGGGAACACTGAAGCTTTCTTT.